The 25 T cell receptor beta chains below come from one sample, sequenced in a study of blood T cells in healthy people across ages. A second about 7 to 11 cycle PCR used barcoded and J-beta primers. TCRdb reprocessed the 5' RACE reads with MiXCR, giving one entry per CDR3 protein. The sample lists some 690,000 distinct CDR3 sequences; 20% to 25% were seen once. The sample was blood. The source of these receptors is a man aged 70-80 years in good health.

This clonotype was seen more than once but under ten times. V and J are TRBV12-3 or TRBV12-4 and TRBJ2-6, with a tentative D call TRBD1 (6 bases). The length of the CDR3 is 19 residues. Trimming pared 6 bases from V and 0 bases from J, leaving 21 bases between. The chain's CDR3 is CASRPLSGTFSSGANVLTF. The CDR3 coding sequence is TGTGCCAGCAGACCTTTATCCGGGACATTTAGCTCTGGGGCCAACGTCCTGACTTTC.

The sample holds a few counts of this clonotype. V usage is TRBV7-2 and J usage is TRBJ2-5; 9 bases line up with TRBD2. CDR1 SGHTA and CDR2 FQGNSA come from the germline V gene. CDR3 length: 15 amino acids. Losses at the gene ends were 1 base for V and 5 bases for J; bases not matched to a gene: 5. CDR3 loop: CASSLGMGTSETQYF. The CDR3 DNA reads TGTGCCAGCAGCTTAGGGATGGGGACTAGCGAGACCCAGTACTTC.

In its sample, this clonotype was seen many times. The rearrangement uses TRBV29-1 and TRBJ2-5, with 7 bases matching TRBD1. Germline CDR1 is SQVTM and CDR2 is ANQGSEA. Trimming removed 4 bases from V and 3 bases from J; junction bases left unmatched: 2. There are 12 residues in the CDR3. The CDR3 sequence is CSVGTGEETQYF. The DNA for the CDR3 is TGCAGCGTTGGAACAGGGGAAGAGACCCAGTACTTC.

Turning to this clonotype: The conserved phenylalanine or tryptophan is not found at the CDR3 terminus, so this likely reflects a read error. No DNA is shown, since the ends of the CDR3 on it are uncertain; the CDR3 is the one TCRdb lists. The chain combines TRBV29-1 with TRBJ1-4. Including both end residues, the CDR3 is 12 amino acids long. Germline loops: CDR1 SQVTM, CDR2 ANQGSEA. CDR3 sequence reads: CSGTETNEKLFS.

J is TRBJ2-2 and V is TRBV14; the D is unclear. CDR1 is SGHDN and CDR2 is FVKESK in the germline V gene. V was shortened by 5 bases and J by 0 bases, with 13 bases between the two germline ends. The CDR3 is 16 amino acids. This CDR3 is CASSSQPAANTGELFF. CDR3 in DNA: TGTGCCAGCAGCTCTCAACCGGCGGCGAACACCGGGGAGCTGTTTTTT.

The chain couples TRBV5-1 to TRBJ2-5; D remains unclear. V shed 1 base and J shed 0 bases, with 10 bases lying between them. CDR1 and CDR2 from the germline V gene are SGHRS and YFSETQ. The CDR3 totals 15 residues. The CDR3 nucleotides are TGCGCCAGCAGCTTGATCGACAAAAACCAAGAGACCCAGTACTTC. It encodes CASSLIDKNQETQYF. Using reference TRBV5-1 and TRBJ2-5 for the parts outside the CDR3, the full variable domain is KAGVTQTPRYLIKTRGQQVTLSCSPISGHRSVSWYQQTPGQGLQFLFEYFSETQRNKGNFPGRFSGRQFSNSRSEMNVSTLELGDSALYLCASSLIDKNQETQYFGPGTRLLVL.

The V call is TRBV6-5, the J call TRBJ1-2; 11 nucleotides align to TRBD1. V was clipped by 5 bases and J by 3 bases; unmatched bases: 5. The CDR3 runs to 15 residues. Germline CDR1 reads MNHEY; CDR2 reads SVGAGI. Here the CDR3 DNA reads TGTGCCAGCAGTACGCCGGGACAGGGGGACTATGGCTACACCTTC. This sequence encodes CASSTPGQGDYGYTF.

The table lists this clonotype with a few counts. The CDR3 DNA sequence: TGCGCCAGCAGCTTGGATAGCGGGGGCGACGAGCAGTACTTC. Translated, it gives CASSLDSGGDEQYF. The J gene is TRBJ2-5, the V gene TRBV5-1, with 9 positions matching TRBD2. The J call may be incorrect, as the DNA end agrees better with TRBJ2-7. CDR1 and CDR2 from the germline V gene are SGHRS and YFSETQ. This CDR3 is 14 amino acids long.

The table lists this clonotype with many counts. The chain carries TRBV5-1 and TRBJ2-1; 11 bases are a match to TRBD1. The CDR3 sequence is 15 residues long. V lost 4 bases to trimming and J lost 2 bases; unmatched junction nucleotides: 2. The germline V gene has CDR1 SGHRS and CDR2 YFSETQ. This chain's CDR3 is CASSGGQGAYNEQFF. CDR3 nucleotides: TGCGCCAGCAGCGGGGGACAGGGGGCCTACAATGAGCAGTTCTTC.

This chain links TRBV25-1 with TRBJ2-5; D remains unclear. The germline V gene encodes CDR1 MGHDK and CDR2 SYGVNS. The length of the CDR3 is 15 residues. Trimming removed 8 bases from V and 5 bases from J, with 21 bases in between. This chain's CDR3 is CASSTSRRPEETQYF. In DNA form, the CDR3 reads TGTGCCAGCTCCACATCACGACGCCCTGAGGAGACCCAGTACTTC.

V and J are TRBV27 and TRBJ2-3; D is possibly TRBD1 (6 bases). Germline lookup yields CDR1 MNHEY and CDR2 SMNVEV (reference sequence). V was trimmed by 6 bases and J by 6 bases, leaving 16 bases between them. The CDR3 totals 14 residues. In nucleotides, the CDR3 is TGTGCCAGCAGCCGCTCAAACAGGGTGGATACGCAGTATTTT. Translation: CASSRSNRVDTQYF.

The rearrangement joins TRBV7-9 to TRBJ1-5, with 9 bases lining up with TRBD1. Losses at the gene ends were 0 bases for V and 3 bases for J; bases not matched to a gene: 6. The CDR3 consists of 17 residues. Germline lookup yields CDR1 SEHNR and CDR2 FQNEAQ (reference sequence). This CDR3 reads CASSLAGTGMVNQPQHF. In DNA form, the CDR3 reads TGTGCCAGCAGCTTAGCCGGGACAGGGATGGTCAATCAGCCCCAGCATTTT.

This clonotype was seen repeatedly, ten times or more. The chain links TRBV18 to TRBJ2-5; TRBD2 matches at 7 bases. CDR1 and CDR2 (germline): KGHSH, LQKENI. This CDR3 is built from 13 residues. Unmatched junction bases numbered 7, after V lost 8 bases and J lost 4 bases. In DNA form, the CDR3 reads TGTGCCAGCAGCCCCGGACTAGGAGAGACCCAGTACTTC. As protein: CASSPGLGETQYF.

The genes are TRBV9 and TRBJ2-4; D is unresolved. The V and J ends lost 0 bases and 5 bases respectively, with 15 bases between them. The CDR3 contains 16 residues. Germline CDR1 SGDLS, CDR2 YYNGEE. The CDR3: CASSVGPDTVQNIQYF. CDR3 DNA: TGTGCCAGCAGCGTAGGTCCTGACACAGTCCAAAACATTCAGTACTTC.

This rearrangement joins TRBV28 to TRBJ1-5; 7 bases fit TRBD1. The CDR3 runs 13 residues. The ends lost 8 bases at V and 10 bases at J; junction bases unmatched: 11. Per the germline V gene, CDR1 is MDHEN and CDR2 is SYDVKM. The CDR3 loop is CASVGTVLKPQHF. The CDR3 nucleotides are TGTGCCAGCGTAGGGACAGTCCTTAAACCCCAGCATTTT.

The V call is TRBV6-2 or TRBV6-3, the J call TRBJ2-7, with TRBD2 matching over 8 bases. The germline V gene has CDR1 MNHEY and CDR2 SVGEGT. With V trimmed by 8 bases and J by 9 bases, 12 bases remained unmatched. The CDR3 totals 13 residues. CDR3 DNA: TGTGCCAGCGGAGTAGCGGGATATCCTCGGCAGTACGTC. Protein product: CASGVAGYPRQYV.

This clonotype was picked up a small number of times. The J gene is TRBJ2-1, the V gene TRBV20-1; 9 nucleotides align to TRBD1. The V segment lost 6 bases and the J segment 5 bases; nucleotides outside the gene matches: 11. This CDR3 comprises 15 residues. Germline V gene data show CDR1 as DFQATT and CDR2 as SNEGSKA (reference sequence). CDR3 nucleotides: TGCAGTGCCAGAAATCGGGACAGGGCCGACAATGAGCAGTTCTTC. Its protein product is CSARNRDRADNEQFF.

This clonotype has more than one count but fewer than ten. The chain couples TRBV12-3 or TRBV12-4 to TRBJ1-6; 8 bases align to TRBD1. This CDR3 is 13 amino acids long. Trimming at V came to 10 bases and at J to 4 bases, leaving 3 bases not matched to a gene. The CDR3 DNA reads TGTGCCACCCGACAGGGGTATAATTCACCCCTCCACTTT. Its translation: CATRQGYNSPLHF.

V usage is TRBV7-9 and J usage is TRBJ2-5, with D perhaps matching TRBD1 (5 bases). Trimming pared 1 base from V and 1 base from J, leaving 13 bases between. The germline gives CDR1 SEHNR, CDR2 FQNEAQ (reference sequence). CDR3 length: 16 residues. For the CDR3, the DNA is TGTGCCAGCAGCTTAGATAGACAGACAATCCAAGAGACCCAGTACTTC. Translated: CASSLDRQTIQETQYF.

This clonotype was found a few times. This chain connects TRBV6-6 to TRBJ2-1; weak D call: TRBD2 (5 bases). Between the trimmed V and J ends, which lost 4 bases and 8 bases, there was a span of 12 bases. CDR3 length: 13 residues. In germline, CDR1 is MNHNY, CDR2 SVGAGI (reference sequence). The CDR3 sequence: CASSSGGIDEQFF. In nucleotides, the CDR3 is TGTGCCAGCAGTTCTGGAGGCATCGATGAGCAGTTCTTC.

This chain connects TRBV18 to TRBJ2-5; TRBD1 is a possible D gene (5 bases). V shed 3 bases and J shed 1 base, with 15 bases lying between them. CDR1 and CDR2 from the germline V gene are KGHSH and LQKENI. CDR3 length: 16 amino acids. The DNA of the CDR3 is TGTGCCAGCTCACCGTTAGGGGCGCGGCCCCAAGAGACCCAGTACTTC. This sequence encodes CASSPLGARPQETQYF.

CDR3 nucleotide sequence: TGTGCCAGCAGTTTTAATATCGGGCAGGGCAATCAGCCCCAGCATTTT. Amino acid sequence: CASSFNIGQGNQPQHF. This chain uses TRBV12-3 or TRBV12-4 with TRBJ1-5; D unresolved. V was shortened by 3 bases and J by 2 bases, with 14 bases between the two germline ends. There are 16 residues in the CDR3.

The chain joins TRBV7-2 to TRBJ1-2, with D unresolved. This CDR3 has 12 amino acids. Trimming removed 5 bases at V and 2 bases at J, with 6 bases between. The germline V gene has CDR1 SGHTA and CDR2 FQGNSA. CDR3 sequence (DNA): TGTGCCAGCAGCGCCGACAACTATGGCTACACCTTC. Translated: CASSADNYGYTF.

V is TRBV18 and J is TRBJ1-2; D might be TRBD1 (5 bases). This CDR3 spans 12 amino acids. V lost 3 bases to trimming and J lost 6 bases, with 8 bases between them. CDR1 is KGHSH and CDR2 is LQKENI in the germline V gene. The DNA for the CDR3 is TGTGCCAGCTCACCCGGGACTCATGGCTACACCTTC. Its protein is CASSPGTHGYTF.

The J gene is TRBJ2-1, the V gene TRBV11-2; 8 nucleotides match TRBD1. This CDR3 is built from 17 residues. V was clipped by 5 bases and J by 9 bases; unmatched bases: 18. Germline CDR1 is SGHAT and CDR2 is FQNNGV. The chain's CDR3 is CASSTGPTGGGLFEQFF. As DNA, the CDR3 is TGTGCCAGCAGCACGGGGCCAACAGGGGGTGGGCTTTTTGAGCAGTTCTTC.